Listed below are T cell receptor beta chains from one sample, sequenced in a study of vaccination and CD4 T cells after COVID-19. TCRdb ran MiXCR on the PCR reads and lists one entry per CDR3 protein. This sample has about 9,500 distinct CDR3 sequences, with about two thirds found just once. The antigens of these receptors remain unknown. This specimen was CD4+ T cells from blood, cultured in vitro, taken before SARS-CoV-2 vaccination. These receptors were collected from a human donor who had recovered from COVID-19. CDR3s include the opening cysteine and the closing phenylalanine or tryptophan. A D gene is named only where the DNA matches it firmly. Expanded clones are given a class, and other clones once, few, many or no size at all.

V,D,J,size,DNA,CDR3
TRBV27,TRBD1,TRBJ1-1,once,TGTGCCATCGACCTCGACAGGGGCACTGAAGCTTTCTTT,CAIDLDRGTEAFF
TRBV7-3,NA,TRBJ1-2,NA,TGTGCCAGCAGCTTACTCCAGGCCCCTAACTATGGCTACACCTTC,CASSLLQAPNYGYTF
TRBV15,TRBD1,TRBJ2-5,few,TGTGCCACCAGCAGAAAAACAGGGGCCCAAGAGACCCAGTACTTC,CATSRKTGAQETQYF
TRBV20-1,TRBD1,TRBJ1-4,few,TGCAGTGCCGGGGAGCAGGGGGCCTACAGTAATGAAAAACTGTTTTTT,CSAGEQGAYSNEKLFF
TRBV20-1,NA,TRBJ2-7,NA,TGCAGTGCTAGGTCGGATCTGTACGAGCAGTACTTC,CSARSDLYEQYF
TRBV20-1,NA,TRBJ2-5,NA,TGCAGTGCTAGAGTTTCCCAAGAGACCCAGTACTTC,CSARVSQETQYF
TRBV20-1,TRBD2,TRBJ2-1,few,TGCAGTGCTATAGCGGGAGGCTCCTACAATGAGCAGTTCTTC,CSAIAGGSYNEQFF
TRBV6-1,TRBD1,TRBJ2-5,NA,TGTGCCAGCAGAGGGACAGTAAAGCAAGAGACCCAGTACTTC,CASRGTVKQETQYF
TRBV19,NA,TRBJ2-2,NA,TGTGCCAGTAGTATGACGTGGAACACCGGGGAGCTGTTTTTT,CASSMTWNTGELFF
TRBV20-1,TRBD2,TRBJ2-1,NA,TGCAGTGCTCCGGGACTAGCGGGGTTCAATGAGCAGTTCTTC,CSAPGLAGFNEQFF
TRBV2,NA,TRBJ1-1,few,TGTGCCAGCAGTGAATATCAGTCGGACACTGAAGCTTTCTTT,CASSEYQSDTEAFF
TRBV27,NA,TRBJ2-3,NA,TGTGCCAGCAGTCACCTAGGAGATACGCAGTATTTT,CASSHLGDTQYF
TRBV18,TRBD1,TRBJ1-1,NA,TGTGCCAGCTCTCTAGGACAGGGGACTGAAGCTTTCTTT,CASSLGQGTEAFF
TRBV6-1,TRBD1,TRBJ2-7,NA,TGTGCCAGCAGACACGGAACCGGGACAGGGGACTACGAGCAGTACTTC,CASRHGTGTGDYEQYF
TRBV20-1,TRBD1,TRBJ2-7,medium-sized,TGCAGTGCTAGAGATCCGACAGGGATCGGGCAGTACTTC,CSARDPTGIGQYF
TRBV7-9,TRBD1,TRBJ2-4,once,TGTGCCAGCAGCTTAACAGGGGATTCAAACATTCAGTACTTC,CASSLTGDSNIQYF
TRBV20-1,NA,TRBJ2-1,few,TGCAGTGCTAGTAAGGACCCCGGAGACTCTAATGAGCAGTTCTTC,CSASKDPGDSNEQFF
TRBV7-9,NA,TRBJ2-5,NA,TGTGCCAGCAGCTTAAACACCGGTGGAGAGACCCAGTACTTC,CASSLNTGGETQYF
TRBV6-5,NA,TRBJ2-1,NA,TGTGCCAGCAGTTACTCGGGGTTATTAGCGTCCTACAATGAGCAGTTCTTC,CASSYSGLLASYNEQFF
TRBV28,NA,TRBJ1-6,NA,TGTGCCACCGGGATTTCCTATAATTCACCCCTCCACTTT,CATGISYNSPLHF
TRBV2,NA,TRBJ2-5,once,TGTGCCAGCTCCAGGTCCAACAGACAAGAGACCCAGTACTTC,CASSRSNRQETQYF
TRBV6-5,TRBD2,TRBJ2-1,few,TGTGCCAGCAGTTTCGCAGCGGGAGGTCCCTACAATGAGCAGTTCTTC,CASSFAAGGPYNEQFF
TRBV20-1,NA,TRBJ1-5,NA,TGCAGTGCCCCCACGGCGGGGGGGAGCAATCAGCCCCAGCATTTT,CSAPTAGGSNQPQHF
TRBV2,NA,TRBJ1-5,few,TGTGCCAGCAGTGAATCCAATCAGCCCCAGCATTTT,CASSESNQPQHF
TRBV7-2,NA,TRBJ1-2,NA,TGTGCCAGCAGCTCGGGGATCTATGGCTACACCTTC,CASSSGIYGYTF
TRBV7-2,NA,TRBJ2-5,once,TGTGCCAGCAGCGCACAAGAGACCCAGTACTTC,CASSAQETQYF
TRBV20-1,NA,TRBJ2-7,NA,TGCAGTGCTACAGCGTACGAGCAGTACTTC,CSATAYEQYF
TRBV11-2,NA,TRBJ1-6,NA,TGTGCCAGCAGCCGTAACAGAGTTGGTCCTTCACCCCTCCACTTT,CASSRNRVGPSPLHF
TRBV2,TRBD1,TRBJ2-5,NA,TGTGCCAGCAGGGGGACAGGGGGCGAGACCCAGTACTTC,CASRGTGGETQYF
TRBV2,NA,TRBJ2-5,NA,TGTGCCAGCAGTGAAGAAGAGACCCAGTACTTC,CASSEEETQYF
TRBV20-1,TRBD2,TRBJ2-3,NA,TGCAGTGCTTATAGCGGGAGTGGGGCAGATACGCAGTATTTT,CSAYSGSGADTQYF
TRBV28,NA,TRBJ2-1,NA,TGTGCCAGCAGTCCAGGACAGTCATCTACCAGTGAGCAGTTCTTC,CASSPGQSSTSEQFF
TRBV11-1,NA,TRBJ2-5,once,TGTGCCAGCAGCTTTCGTGAGACCCAGTACTTC,CASSFRETQYF
TRBV12-3/TRBV12-4,TRBD2,TRBJ2-1,NA,TGTGCCAGCAGTCCGACTAGCGGGAGGTCCTACAATGAGCAGTTCTTC,CASSPTSGRSYNEQFF
TRBV5-6,NA,TRBJ2-3,NA,TGTGCCAGCAGCTGGGGCCACGTTAGCACAGATACGCAGTATTTT,CASSWGHVSTDTQYF
TRBV6-1,NA,TRBJ1-1,NA,TGTGCCAGCAGGCCCGTAACGAACACTGAAGCTTTCTTT,CASRPVTNTEAFF
TRBV24-1,TRBD2,TRBJ2-5,few,TGTGCCACCAGTGACCGGACTAGTCAAGAGACCCAGTACTTC,CATSDRTSQETQYF
TRBV27,TRBD2,TRBJ2-2,NA,TGTGCCAGCAGTCGAAGCCCCCCTAGCGGGAGGTACACCGGGGAGCTGTTTTTT,CASSRSPPSGRYTGELFF
TRBV6-5,NA,TRBJ1-3,NA,TGTGCCAGCAGTTATAGTGCCCATCCCATATATTTT,CASSYSAHPIYF
TRBV24-1,TRBD2,TRBJ2-1,NA,TGTGCCACCAGCGGACTAGCGGGAGGTAGTAACTCCTACAATGAGCAGTTCTTC,CATSGLAGGSNSYNEQFF
TRBV7-2,NA,TRBJ1-2,NA,TGTGCCAGCAGCCCCCCAGGGATCTATGGCTACACCTTC,CASSPPGIYGYTF
TRBV28,NA,TRBJ1-5,NA,TGTGCCAGCAGACCCGCCGGAGGGAATCAGCCCCAGCATTTT,CASRPAGGNQPQHF
TRBV7-9,NA,TRBJ2-3,NA,TGTGCCAGCAGCTCTGATTCAGATACGCAGTATTTT,CASSSDSDTQYF
TRBV5-6,NA,TRBJ1-2,NA,TGTGCCAGCAGCTTGGGCCTTCCTCCCGACGGAAACTATGGCTACACCTTC,CASSLGLPPDGNYGYTF
TRBV5-1,NA,TRBJ2-1,NA,TGCGCCAGCAGCCTGGATTCTGGGACCTACAATGAGCAGTTCTTC,CASSLDSGTYNEQFF
TRBV2,TRBD2,TRBJ2-3,NA,TGTGCCAGCAGTGTGACTAGCGGGAGTGATACGCAGTATTTT,CASSVTSGSDTQYF
TRBV7-9,NA,TRBJ1-1,few,TGTGCCAGCAGCTTTCGGTCGGAGAACACTGAAGCTTTCTTT,CASSFRSENTEAFF
TRBV28,NA,TRBJ1-1,NA,TGTGCCAGCAGTGTAAACCCGACTGAAGCTTTCTTT,CASSVNPTEAFF
TRBV27,NA,TRBJ2-5,few,TGTGCCAGCAGTCCGGGACTCGGACGCCAAGAGACCCAGTACTTC,CASSPGLGRQETQYF
TRBV2,TRBD1,TRBJ1-6,NA,TGTGCCCGAAGAAATATCCGGGACAGTACTAATTCACCCCTCCACTTT,CARRNIRDSTNSPLHF
TRBV20-1,NA,TRBJ2-7,NA,TGCAGTGCTATAGCGGTTGAGCAGTACTTC,CSAIAVEQYF
TRBV20-1,NA,TRBJ2-3,NA,TGCAGTGCTAGATTAGGAGGCACAGATACGCAGTATTTT,CSARLGGTDTQYF
TRBV14,NA,TRBJ2-3,NA,TGTGCCAGCAGCCGATGGACAGATACGCAGTATTTT,CASSRWTDTQYF
TRBV20-1,NA,TRBJ1-3,NA,TGCAGTGCTAGTAGGGCTGGAAACACCATATATTTT,CSASRAGNTIYF
TRBV7-3,NA,TRBJ1-6,NA,TGTGCCAGCAGCTTAAGCGGGGGATATAATTCACCCCTCCACTTT,CASSLSGGYNSPLHF
TRBV6-2/TRBV6-3,NA,TRBJ2-7,NA,TGTGCCAGCAGTTTAATTAGACAGGAGCAGTACTTC,CASSLIRQEQYF
TRBV20-1,NA,TRBJ2-5,NA,TGCAGTGCCCCCCAGCGTCCGTTGGAGACCCAGTACTTC,CSAPQRPLETQYF